In its sample, the clone carrying this T cell receptor (beta chain) was seen many times. The antigen remains undetermined. One entry per CDR3 protein results from TCRdb running MiXCR on the multiplex PCR reads. The sample consists of nearly 110,000 distinct CDR3 sequences, roughly 33% of them appearing once. Breast cancer patients provided tissue from their axillary draining lymph nodes. The record originates from a study of breast tumors, draining lymph nodes, adjacent tissues. The V gene end was trimmed by 5 bases and the J gene end by 2 bases; junction bases not matched to a gene: 4. CDR3 length: 14 residues. CDR1 and CDR2 (germline): SNHLY, FYNNEI. General study results and limits: Luminal-like breast cancer showed significantly higher tumor–nontumor repertoire similarity than basal-like. Tumors had less TCR diversity than lymph nodes, more than nontumor tissue. Findings are consistent with lymph node origin and intratumoral expansion of most tumor T cells. The lymph node origin of tumor T cells was framed as consistent with a hypothesis, not demonstrated.

The specimen was axillary lymph node tissue. The J gene is TRBJ2-7, the V gene TRBV2; 9 bases align to TRBD1. This receptor was identified in a female donor with breast cancer. Some clones in this sample may be carry-over from other donors' samples. The chain's CDR3 is CASSKGQGAYEQYF. The CDR3 DNA sequence: TGTGCCAGCAGTAAGGGACAGGGAGCCTACGAGCAGTACTTC.